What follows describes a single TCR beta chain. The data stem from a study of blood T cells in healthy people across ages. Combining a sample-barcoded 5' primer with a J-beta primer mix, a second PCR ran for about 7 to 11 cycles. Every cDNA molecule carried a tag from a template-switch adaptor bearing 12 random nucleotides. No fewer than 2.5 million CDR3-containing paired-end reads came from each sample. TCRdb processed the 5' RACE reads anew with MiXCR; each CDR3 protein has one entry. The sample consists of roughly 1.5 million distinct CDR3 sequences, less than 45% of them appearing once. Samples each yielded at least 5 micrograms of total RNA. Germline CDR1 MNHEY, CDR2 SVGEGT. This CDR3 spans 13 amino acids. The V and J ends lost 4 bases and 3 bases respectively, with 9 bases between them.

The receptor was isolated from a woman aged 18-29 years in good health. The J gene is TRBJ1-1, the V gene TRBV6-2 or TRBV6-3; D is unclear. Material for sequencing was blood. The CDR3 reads CASSSGIHTEAFF. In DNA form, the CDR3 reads TGTGCCAGCAGTTCGGGGATACACACTGAAGCTTTCTTT.